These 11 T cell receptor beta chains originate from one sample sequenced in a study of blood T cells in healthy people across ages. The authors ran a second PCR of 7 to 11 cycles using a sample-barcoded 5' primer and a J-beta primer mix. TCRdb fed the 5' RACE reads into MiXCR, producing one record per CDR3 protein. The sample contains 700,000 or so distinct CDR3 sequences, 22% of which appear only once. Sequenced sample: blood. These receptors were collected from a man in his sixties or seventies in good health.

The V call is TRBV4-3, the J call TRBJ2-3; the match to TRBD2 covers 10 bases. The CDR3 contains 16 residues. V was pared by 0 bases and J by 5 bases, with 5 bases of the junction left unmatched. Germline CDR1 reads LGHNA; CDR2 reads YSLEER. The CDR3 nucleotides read TGCGCCAGCAGCCAAGATCTTCTAGCGGGAGAAGATACGCAGTATTTT. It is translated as CASSQDLLAGEDTQYF.

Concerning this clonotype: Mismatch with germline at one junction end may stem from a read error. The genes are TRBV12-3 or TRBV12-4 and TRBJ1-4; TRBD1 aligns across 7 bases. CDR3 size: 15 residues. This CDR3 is CASRLSGQRHEKLLF. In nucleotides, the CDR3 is TGTGCCAGCAGGCTCTCGGGACAGAGACATGAAAAACTGCTTTTT.

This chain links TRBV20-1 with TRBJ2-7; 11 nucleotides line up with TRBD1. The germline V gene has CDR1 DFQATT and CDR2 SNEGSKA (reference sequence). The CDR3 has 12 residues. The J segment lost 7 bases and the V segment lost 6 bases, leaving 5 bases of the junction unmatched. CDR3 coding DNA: TGCAGTGCATGGGACAGGGGGGGTGAGCAGTACTTC. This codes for CSAWDRGGEQYF.

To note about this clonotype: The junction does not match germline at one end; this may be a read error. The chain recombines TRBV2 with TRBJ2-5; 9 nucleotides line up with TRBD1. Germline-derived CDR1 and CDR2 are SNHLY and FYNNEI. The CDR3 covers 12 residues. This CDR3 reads CATQGAQETQYF. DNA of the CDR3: TGCGCCACACAGGGGGCCCAAGAGACCCAGTACTTC. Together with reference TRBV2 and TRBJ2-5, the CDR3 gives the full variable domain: EPEVTQTPSHQVTQMGQEVILRCVPISNHLYFYWYRQILGQKVEFLVSFYNNEISEKSEIFDDQFSVERPDGSNFTLKIRSTKLEDSAMYFCATQGAQETQYFGPGTRLLVL.

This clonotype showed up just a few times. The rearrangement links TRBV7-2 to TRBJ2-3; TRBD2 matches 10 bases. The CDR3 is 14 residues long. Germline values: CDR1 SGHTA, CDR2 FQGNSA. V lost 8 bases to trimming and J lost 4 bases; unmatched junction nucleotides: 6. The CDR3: CASVDLAGADTQYF. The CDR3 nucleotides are TGTGCCAGCGTGGATCTAGCGGGAGCAGATACGCAGTATTTT.

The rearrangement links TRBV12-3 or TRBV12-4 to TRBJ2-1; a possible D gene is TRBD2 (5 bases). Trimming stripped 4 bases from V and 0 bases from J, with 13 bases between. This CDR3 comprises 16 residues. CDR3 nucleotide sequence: TGTGCCAGCAGTTCTAGTCCAGGAGGCTCCTACAATGAGCAGTTCTTC. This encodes CASSSSPGGSYNEQFF.

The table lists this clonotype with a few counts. CDR3 DNA: TGTGCCAGCAGCTCACCCGCCGGGTACAATGAGCAGTTCTTC. It codes for CASSSPAGYNEQFF. V usage is TRBV7-6 and J usage is TRBJ2-7; no firm D call. The J call could be wrong; TRBJ2-1 is a better fit for the DNA end. Germline V lookup: CDR1 SGHVS, CDR2 FNYEAQ. This CDR3 region has 14 residues.

The CDR3 region has the DNA TGTGCCAGCAGCCAGGACTACACGGTGAATCAGCCCCAGCATTTT. It is translated as CASSQDYTVNQPQHF. The rearrangement uses TRBV3-1 and TRBJ1-5; D call uncertain. This CDR3 spans 15 amino acids. Germline CDR1 reads LGHDT; CDR2 reads YNNKEL (reference sequence). Deletions cut 3 bases from V and 4 bases from J, with 13 bases between.

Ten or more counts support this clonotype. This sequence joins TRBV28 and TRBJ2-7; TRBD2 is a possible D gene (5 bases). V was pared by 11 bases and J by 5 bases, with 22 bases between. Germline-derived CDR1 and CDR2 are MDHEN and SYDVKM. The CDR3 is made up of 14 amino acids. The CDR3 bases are TGTGCCTGCCGGGGAATGACGGGCATGGACGAGCAGTACTTC. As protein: CACRGMTGMDEQYF.

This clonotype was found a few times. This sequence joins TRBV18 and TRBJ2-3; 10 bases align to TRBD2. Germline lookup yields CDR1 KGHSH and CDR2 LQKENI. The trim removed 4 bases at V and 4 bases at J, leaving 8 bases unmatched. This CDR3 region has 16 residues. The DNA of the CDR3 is TGTGCCAGCTCACGGGCTAGCGGGAGCCCGTCAGATACGCAGTATTTT. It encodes CASSRASGSPSDTQYF.

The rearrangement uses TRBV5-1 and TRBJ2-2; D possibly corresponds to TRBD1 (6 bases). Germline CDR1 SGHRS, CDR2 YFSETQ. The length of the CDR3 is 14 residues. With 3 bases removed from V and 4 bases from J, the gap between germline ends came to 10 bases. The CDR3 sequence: CASSSRGATGELFF. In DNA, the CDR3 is TGCGCCAGCAGCTCCAGGGGCGCCACCGGGGAGCTGTTTTTT.